This TCR beta chain was found in a study of cytomegalovirus exposure and HLA in healthy donors. The PCR ran on 60 Vbeta and 13 Jbeta primers. The protocol was immunoSEQ multiplex PCR, while the TCRdb copy is restricted to in-frame clones and leaves out a portion. The repertoire holds about 65,000 clones, with approximately 60% as singletons. The CDR3 is made up of 14 amino acids. V was shortened by 3 bases and J by 7 bases, with 11 bases between the two germline ends. Germline CDR1 SGDLS, CDR2 YYNGEE. The chain joins TRBV9 to TRBJ1-6; weak D call: TRBD1 (6 bases). This receptor was taken from a young man in good health and CMV-seronegative. Sequencing was performed on PBMCs. The CDR3 DNA sequence: TGTGCCAGCAGCGCGACAGGCGAAAATTCACCCCTCCACTTT. Its translation: CASSATGENSPLHF.